These 2 T cell receptor beta chains were all obtained from the same sample, sequenced in a study of blood T cell repertoires in COVID-19. Profiling relied on immunoSEQ multiplex PCR, and the TCRdb table lists in-frame clones only, not all of them. The sample lists approximately 200,000 clones, approximately 83% occurring once. Sequencing was done on a sample of PBMCs or T cells enriched from blood (not recorded which). The origin of the receptors is a middle-aged woman with acute COVID-19.

CDR3 in amino acids: CASSLRGETFF. The CDR3 bases are TGTGCCAGCAGTTTAAGGGGTGAGACTTTCTTT. The chain is built from TRBV12-3 or TRBV12-4 and TRBJ1-1; TRBD1 might be the D (5 bases). Trimming removed 2 bases from V and 12 bases from J, with 10 bases in between. This CDR3 has 11 residues.

The rearrangement links TRBV7-3 to TRBJ2-1; D remains unclear. The germline CDR1 and CDR2 sequences are SGHTA and FQGTGA. Trimming cost V 2 bases and J 0 bases, with 11 bases left between them. The CDR3 length is 16 residues. The CDR3 is CASSLAARSSYNEQFF. CDR3 nucleotides: TGTGCCAGCAGCTTAGCGGCCCGGAGCTCCTACAATGAGCAGTTCTTC.